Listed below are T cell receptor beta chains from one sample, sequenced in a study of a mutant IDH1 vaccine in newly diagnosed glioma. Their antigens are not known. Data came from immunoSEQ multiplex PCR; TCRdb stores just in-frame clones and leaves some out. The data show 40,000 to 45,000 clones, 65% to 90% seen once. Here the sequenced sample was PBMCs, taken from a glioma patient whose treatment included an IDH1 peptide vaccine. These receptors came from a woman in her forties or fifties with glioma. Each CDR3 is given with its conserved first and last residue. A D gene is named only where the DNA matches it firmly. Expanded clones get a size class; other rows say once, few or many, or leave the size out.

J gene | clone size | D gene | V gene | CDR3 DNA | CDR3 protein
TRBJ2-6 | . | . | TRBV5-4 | TGTGCCAGCAGCTTGGCCCAGGCCCGCTCTGGGGCCAACGTCCTGACTTTC | CASSLAQARSGANVLTF
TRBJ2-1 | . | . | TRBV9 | TGTGCCAGCAGCGTAGCGGAAACATCCTACAATGAGCAGTTCTTC | CASSVAETSYNEQFF
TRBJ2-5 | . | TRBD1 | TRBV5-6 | TGTGCCAGCAGCGAACAGGGGGCGCGAGAGACCCAGTACTTC | CASSEQGARETQYF
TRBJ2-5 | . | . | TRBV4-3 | TGCGCCAGCAGCCAAGAAAGAAACAGGGAGGGAGAGACCCAGTACTTC | CASSQERNREGETQYF
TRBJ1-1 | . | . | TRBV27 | TGTGCCAGCAGGCCGACCGGGTCAAGTTTTTTTCGCACTGAAGCTTTCTTT | CASRPTGSSFFRTEAFF
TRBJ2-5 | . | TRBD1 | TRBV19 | TGTGCCAGTAGTGCCGAGACAGGGTACCAAGAGACCCAGTACTTC | CASSAETGYQETQYF
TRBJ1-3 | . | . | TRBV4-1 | TGCGCCAGCAGCCCCAGAGCCGGGACTGGAAACACCATATATTTT | CASSPRAGTGNTIYF
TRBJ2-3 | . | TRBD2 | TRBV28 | TGTGCCAGCCGGGACGGGGGGGCCTCGGATACGCAGTATTTT | CASRDGGASDTQYF
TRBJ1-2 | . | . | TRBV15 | TGTGCCACCAGCAGAGACGGCGGGGGCGACGGCTATGGCTACACCTTC | CATSRDGGGDGYGYTF
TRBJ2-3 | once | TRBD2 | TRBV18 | TGTGCCAGCTCACGGGTTGCGGGGGATCCCACAGATACGCAGTATTTT | CASSRVAGDPTDTQYF